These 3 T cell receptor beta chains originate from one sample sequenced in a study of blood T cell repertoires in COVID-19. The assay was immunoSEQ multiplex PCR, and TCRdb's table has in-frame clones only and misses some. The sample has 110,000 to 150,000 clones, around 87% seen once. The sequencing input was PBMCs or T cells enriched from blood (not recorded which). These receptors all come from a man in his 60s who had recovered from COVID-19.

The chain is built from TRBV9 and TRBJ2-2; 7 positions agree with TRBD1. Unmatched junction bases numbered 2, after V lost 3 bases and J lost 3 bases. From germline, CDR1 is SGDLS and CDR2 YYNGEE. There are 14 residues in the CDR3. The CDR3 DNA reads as TGTGCCAGCAGCGCCGACAGGGACACCGGGGAGCTGTTTTTT. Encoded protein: CASSADRDTGELFF.

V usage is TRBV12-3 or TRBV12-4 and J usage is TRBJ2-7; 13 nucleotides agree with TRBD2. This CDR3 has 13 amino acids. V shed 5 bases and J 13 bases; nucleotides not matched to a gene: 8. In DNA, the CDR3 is TGTGCCAGCAGTGTCGGACTAGCGGGGGTTCCTTACTTC. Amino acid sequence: CASSVGLAGVPYF.

In DNA, the CDR3 is TGTGCCAGCTCACCGGAGGACAGGGGGCGAGAGCAGTACTTC. Encoded protein: CASSPEDRGREQYF. The chain joins TRBV18 to TRBJ2-7, with 11 bases identical to TRBD1. CDR1 and CDR2 from the germline V gene are KGHSH and LQKENI. With V trimmed by 3 bases and J by 7 bases, 5 bases remained unmatched. The CDR3 length is 14 residues.